This passage covers 21 T cell receptor beta chains from one sample sequenced in a study of T cells in Graves' hyperthyroidism and ophthalmopathy. It was RNA transcripts that yielded the amplified TCR beta CDR3 regions. The HTBI set primed first-round TCR CDR3 RT-PCR. One entry per CDR3 protein, called by TCRdb with MiXCR from the multiplex PCR reads. Among roughly 160,000 distinct CDR3 sequences listed, 9.4% were seen once. Sequences were obtained from blood. Every receptor here comes from a young woman with Graves' hyperthyroidism that later progressed to Graves' ophthalmopathy.

This clonotype has a handful of counts. The chain couples TRBV4-2 to TRBJ2-5, with 10 bases fitting TRBD2. J lost 2 bases, V lost 5 bases, and 11 bases had no gene match. The CDR3 length is 17 residues. Germline CDR1 is LGHNA and CDR2 is YNFKEQ. CDR3 bases: TGTGCCAGCAGCTCATGGGTAGCTAGCGGGGGTCAAGAGACCCAGTACTTC. This codes for CASSSWVASGGQETQYF.

This clonotype occurred many times. The gene calls are TRBV30 and TRBJ2-5; no reliable D call. Germline CDR1 reads GTSNPN; CDR2 reads SVGIG (reference sequence). CDR3 size: 10 residues. V gave up 5 bases and J gave up 5 bases, with 6 bases separating them. CDR3 DNA: TGTGCCTGGGGCCGGGAGACCCAGTACTTC. This gives the protein CAWGRETQYF.

The chain employs TRBV12-3 or TRBV12-4 and TRBJ2-7; the D gene is possibly TRBD1 (5 bases). CDR3 length equals 14 residues. Trimming shortened V by 6 bases and J by 2 bases, and 14 bases separated the two germline ends. CDR3 residues: CASSPPDSTYEQYV. CDR3 in DNA: TGTGCCAGCAGCCCCCCCGACAGCACCTACGAGCAGTACGTC.

This clonotype was recorded at least ten times. The chain has TRBV6-1 and TRBJ1-1; no firm D call. From germline, CDR1 is MNHNS and CDR2 SASEGT. CDR3 length equals 13 residues. V dropped 8 bases and J dropped 0 bases, with 10 bases sitting between them. CDR3 region: CASYLGLNTEAFF. In DNA, the CDR3 is TGTGCCAGCTACCTAGGGCTGAACACTGAAGCTTTCTTT.

This clonotype was counted ten times or more. The chain links TRBV19 to TRBJ2-5; D is perhaps TRBD1 or TRBD2 (5 bases each). The CDR3 runs 15 residues. Deletions cut 6 bases from V and 5 bases from J, with 19 bases between. Germline V gene sequence: CDR1 LNHDA, CDR2 SQIVND (reference sequence). CDR3 coding DNA: TGTGCCAGTAGCCGCACCGGGACGGAGGCGGAGACCCAGTACTTC. It yields the protein CASSRTGTEAETQYF.

This clonotype turned up a few times. V gene TRBV10-3 combines with J gene TRBJ2-3; possibly TRBD2 for D (6 bases). The CDR3 loop spans 14 amino acids. V gave up 10 bases and J gave up 0 bases, with 14 bases separating them. Germline V gene lookup returns CDR1 ENHRY and CDR2 SYGVKD. The CDR3 protein is CATRLGRSTDTQYF. The CDR3 DNA reads as TGTGCCACGCGACTAGGGCGTAGCACAGATACGCAGTATTTT.

In this sample, this clonotype turned up many times. The chain carries TRBV5-6 and TRBJ1-2; D remains unclear. CDR1 is SGHDT and CDR2 is YYEEEE in the germline V gene. V was pared by 2 bases and J by 4 bases, with 9 bases between. The CDR3 sequence is 13 residues long. The CDR3 sequence: CASSFQQTYGYTF. The CDR3 DNA sequence: TGTGCCAGCAGCTTCCAACAGACCTATGGCTACACCTTC.

This clonotype was counted at least ten times. The chain is built from TRBV12-3 or TRBV12-4 and TRBJ1-5, with 7 bases matching TRBD1. V trimming: 1 base; J trimming: 5 bases; junction bases outside the gene matches: 11. There are 17 residues in the CDR3. The CDR3 DNA sequence: TGTGCCAGCAGTTTAGGAGGTCTCAGGGGGGACTATCAGCCCCAGCATTTT. Its protein is CASSLGGLRGDYQPQHF.

In its sample, this clonotype was seen many times. The chain employs TRBV7-8 and TRBJ2-5; D assignment may be TRBD1 or TRBD2 (5 bases each). The CDR3 spans 17 residues. Germline V gives CDR1 SGHVS, CDR2 FQNEAQ. V lost 5 bases to trimming and J lost 5 bases, with 24 bases between them. Here the CDR3 reads CASSAGPGKRGEETQYF. CDR3 bases: TGTGCCAGCAGCGCGGGTCCGGGAAAAAGGGGTGAGGAGACCCAGTACTTC.

The CDR3 sequence is CASSYKGGGAYNEQFF. CDR3 coding DNA: TGTGCCAGCAGTTACAAAGGTGGGGGGGCCTACAATGAGCAGTTCTTC. The chain carries TRBV6-5 and TRBJ2-1, with TRBD2 identical over 7 bases. Germline assignment: CDR1 MNHEY and CDR2 SVGAGI. The trim removed 2 bases at V and 2 bases at J, leaving 6 bases unmatched. The CDR3 contains 16 residues.

At least ten counts were recorded for this clonotype. The chain joins TRBV28 to TRBJ1-1; D gene ambiguous. Trimming cost V 6 bases and J 6 bases, with 5 bases left between them. The CDR3 has 10 residues. Germline CDR1 reads MDHEN; CDR2 reads SYDVKM. The CDR3 bases are TGTGCCAGCAGGGGAGCTGAAGCTTTCTTT. Its protein product is CASRGAEAFF.

At least ten counts were recorded for this clonotype. This rearrangement joins TRBV5-1 to TRBJ2-3; D is uncertain. Germline V lookup: CDR1 SGHRS, CDR2 YFSETQ. V dropped 1 base and J dropped 5 bases, with 11 bases sitting between them. This CDR3 region has 14 residues. The CDR3 bases are TGCGCCAGCAGCTTGTCAAGAACTGAAGATACGCAGTATTTT. This encodes CASSLSRTEDTQYF.

In this sample, this clonotype turned up a few times. This chain uses TRBV7-3 with TRBJ2-1; D possibly corresponds to TRBD2 (5 bases). The germline V gene encodes CDR1 SGHTA and CDR2 FQGTGA. Trimming left V 1 base short and J 9 bases short, with 22 bases between. The CDR3 spans 17 residues. As DNA, the CDR3 is TGTGCCAGCAGCTTAAGTCCAGGAGGTTACAACGGTGGTGAGCAGTTCTTC. Residues: CASSLSPGGYNGGEQFF.

Worth noting for this clonotype: Here the CDR3 omits its conserved ending phenylalanine or tryptophan, so a read error is the likely source. The V gene is TRBV3-1, the J gene TRBJ2-5; 12 bases agree with TRBD2. Germline V gene data show CDR1 as LGHDT and CDR2 as YNNKEL (reference sequence). After removal of 4 bases from V and 4 bases from J, the junction contained 4 bases not matched to a gene. This CDR3 has 15 residues. The CDR3 region has the DNA TGTGCCAGCAGCCCCTCGGGACTAGCGGGAGAGACCCAGTACCTC. It codes for CASSPSGLAGETQYL.

This clonotype appeared many times. The rearrangement uses TRBV7-9 and TRBJ2-1; D might be TRBD2 (7 bases). The V end lost 5 bases, the J end lost 10 bases, and 27 bases lay between the germline ends. CDR3 length: 17 amino acids. CDR1 is SEHNR and CDR2 is FQNEAQ in the germline V gene (reference sequence). The CDR3 is CASSPLGGGTGKYEQFF. DNA for the CDR3: TGTGCCAGCAGCCCCTTAGGGGGGGGTACAGGGAAGTACGAGCAGTTCTTC. The variable domain in full, with the rest retrieved from reference TRBV7-9 and TRBJ2-1, is DTGVSQNPRHKITKRGQNVTFRCDPISEHNRLYWYRQTLGQGPEFLTYFQNEAQLEKSRLLSDRFSAERPKGSFSTLEIQRTEQGDSAMYLCASSPLGGGTGKYEQFFGPGTRLTVL.

This clonotype was found many times. The CDR3 region has the DNA TGTGCCAGCAGCCAATACGTAGCGGGAGTGTATGGTGAGCAGTTCTTC. It encodes CASSQYVAGVYGEQFF. The chain has TRBV3-1 and TRBJ2-1, with 9 bases lining up with TRBD2. The germline gives CDR1 LGHDT, CDR2 YNNKEL (reference sequence). The CDR3 has 16 amino acids. V dropped 2 bases and J dropped 9; count of bases not matched to a gene: 11.

This clonotype was recorded at least ten times. V and J are TRBV7-8 and TRBJ2-3; 7 bases fit TRBD2. The germline gives CDR1 SGHVS, CDR2 FQNEAQ. CDR3 length: 13 residues. After removal of 4 bases from V and 3 bases from J, the junction contained 1 base not matched to a gene. The CDR3 region has the DNA TGTGCCAGCAGCTGGGGGGGGACAGATACGCAGTATTTT. Its protein product is CASSWGGTDTQYF. Full variable domain (rest looked up from reference TRBV7-8 and TRBJ2-3): GAGVSQSPRYKVAKRGQDVALRCDPISGHVSLFWYQQALGQGPEFLTYFQNEAQLDKSGLPSDRFFAERPEGSVSTLKIQRTQQEDSAVYLCASSWGGTDTQYFGPGTRLTVL.

This clonotype was seen ten or more times. The chain employs TRBV28 and TRBJ1-2; no clear D. The germline V gene encodes CDR1 MDHEN and CDR2 SYDVKM. Trimming took off 6 bases at V and 1 base at J, with 18 bases between the two ends. The length of the CDR3 is 16 residues. CDR3 DNA sequence: TGTGCCAGCAGGTCCCGGGCCTACCTCCTTAACTATGGCTACACCTTC. Residues: CASRSRAYLLNYGYTF.

This clonotype was counted at least ten times. CDR3 bases: TGTGCCATCAACCCCGGGACTAGCGGGATTAGGGATGAGCAGTTCTTC. This sequence encodes CAINPGTSGIRDEQFF. V usage is TRBV10-3 and J usage is TRBJ2-1; 13 bases align to TRBD2. Looked up from germline, CDR1 is ENHRY and CDR2 is SYGVKD. The length of the CDR3 is 16 residues. V dropped 7 bases and J dropped 8; count of bases not matched to a gene: 11.

This clonotype was counted ten times or more. The chain employs TRBV27 and TRBJ2-7; TRBD1 aligns across 10 bases. CDR1 and CDR2 (germline): MNHEY, SMNVEV (reference sequence). V dropped 3 bases and J dropped 3; count of bases not matched to a gene: 5. This CDR3 has 15 amino acids. This chain's CDR3 is CASSFRQGAFYEQYF. CDR3 sequence (DNA): TGTGCCAGCAGTTTCCGACAGGGGGCCTTCTACGAGCAGTACTTC.

The table lists this clonotype with many counts. The rearrangement uses TRBV28 and TRBJ2-2; no firm D call. CDR1 MDHEN and CDR2 SYDVKM come from the germline V gene. Trimming stripped 5 bases from V and 0 bases from J, with 19 bases between. This CDR3 has 18 residues. The CDR3 loop reads CASSLEWATVANTGELFF. The CDR3 DNA reads as TGTGCCAGCAGTCTGGAATGGGCCACAGTCGCGAACACCGGGGAGCTGTTTTTT.